The clone carrying this T cell receptor beta chain has more than one count but fewer than ten. This specimen belongs to a study of cytomegalovirus exposure and HLA in healthy donors. Trimming cost V 5 bases and J 8 bases, with 9 bases left between them. The CDR3 sequence is 11 residues long. Looked up from germline, CDR1 is MNHEY and CDR2 is SMNVEV (reference sequence). Primers for the PCR totalled 60 Vbeta and 13 Jbeta. The data were produced by immunoSEQ multiplex PCR, yet TCRdb's version contains in-frame clones alone and is incomplete. The sample has about 59,000 clones; roughly 75% are singletons.

The chain has TRBV27 and TRBJ1-2, with a tentative D call TRBD1 (5 bases). The TCR comes from a man aged 25-45 years in good health and CMV-seropositive. The source material was PBMCs. The CDR3, as DNA: TGTGCCAGCAGTAGGGGTTACGGCTACACCTTC. This translates into CASSRGYGYTF.